The source of this T cell receptor (beta chain) is a study of blood T cell repertoires in COVID-19. This clone was observed a handful of times. Germline lookup yields CDR1 LNHDA and CDR2 SQIVND (reference sequence). Trimming cost V 4 bases and J 0 bases, with 10 bases left between them. The CDR3 extends over 16 amino acids. Repertoires were generated with immunoSEQ multiplex PCR, while TCRdb's copy carries only in-frame clones and drops some. The table includes about 98,000 clones, about 85% detected once. This receptor was obtained from a man aged 45-60 years with active COVID-19. The V gene is TRBV19, the J gene TRBJ2-6; a weak D match, TRBD1 (5 bases). Sequenced input: peripheral blood. The CDR3 region is CASSSQTVSGANVLTF. The DNA for the CDR3 is TGTGCCAGTAGTAGCCAGACAGTCTCTGGGGCCAACGTCCTGACTTTC.